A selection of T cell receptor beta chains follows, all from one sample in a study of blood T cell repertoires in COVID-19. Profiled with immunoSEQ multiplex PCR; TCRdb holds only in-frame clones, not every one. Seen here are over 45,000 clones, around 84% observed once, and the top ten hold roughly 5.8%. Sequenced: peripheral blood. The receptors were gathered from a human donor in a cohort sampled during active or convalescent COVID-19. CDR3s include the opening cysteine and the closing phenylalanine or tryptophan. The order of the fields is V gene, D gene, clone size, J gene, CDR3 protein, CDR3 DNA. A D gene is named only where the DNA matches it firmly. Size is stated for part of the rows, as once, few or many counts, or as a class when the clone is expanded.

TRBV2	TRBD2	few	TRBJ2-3	CASSALGRGATDTQYF	TGTGCCAGCAGTGCCCTCGGGCGGGGGGCCACAGATACGCAGTATTTT
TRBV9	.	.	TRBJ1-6	CASSVRTNNSPLHF	TGTGCCAGCAGCGTACGGACAAATAATTCACCCCTCCACTTT
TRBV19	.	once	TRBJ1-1	CASSPAWTASTEAFF	TGTGCCAGTAGTCCCGCTTGGACAGCTAGCACTGAAGCTTTCTTT
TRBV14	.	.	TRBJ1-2	CASSPQGYGYTF	TGTGCCAGCAGCCCACAGGGTTATGGCTACACCTTC
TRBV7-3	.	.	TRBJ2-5	CASSLSVKETQYF	TGTGCCAGCAGCTTATCAGTTAAAGAGACCCAGTACTTC
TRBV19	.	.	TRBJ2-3	CASSMNLAEDTQYF	TGTGCCAGTAGTATGAACCTAGCCGAGGATACGCAGTATTTT
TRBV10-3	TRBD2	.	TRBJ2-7	CAIRGGSSYEQYF	TGTGCCATCAGGGGCGGGAGCTCCTACGAGCAGTACTTC
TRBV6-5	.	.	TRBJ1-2	CASSYSGGESGYTF	TGTGCCAGCAGTTACTCGGGAGGGGAAAGTGGCTACACCTTC
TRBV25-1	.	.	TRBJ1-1	CASSELAENTEAFF	TGTGCCAGCAGTGAATTGGCCGAGAACACTGAAGCTTTCTTT
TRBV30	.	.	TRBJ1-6	CAWSSTNPVRHNSPLHF	TGTGCCTGGAGTTCCACTAACCCCGTTCGACATAATTCACCCCTCCACTTT
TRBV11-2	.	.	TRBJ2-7	CASSSPGRFREQYF	TGTGCCAGCAGCTCTCCGGGGAGATTTCGCGAGCAGTACTTC
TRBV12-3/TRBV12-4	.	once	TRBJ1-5	CASCLSVYQPQHF	TGTGCCAGCTGCCTCAGCGTTTATCAGCCCCAGCATTTT
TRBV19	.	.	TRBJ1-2	CASSLLDSFYGYTF	TGTGCCAGTAGTCTGCTCGACAGCTTCTATGGCTACACCTTC
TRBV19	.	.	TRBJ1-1	CASSIRREAFF	TGTGCCAGTAGTATCCGCCGGGAAGCTTTCTTT
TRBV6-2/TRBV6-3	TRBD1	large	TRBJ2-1	CASSFPTGGRNEQFF	TGTGCCAGCAGTTTCCCGACAGGGGGCCGGAATGAGCAGTTCTTC
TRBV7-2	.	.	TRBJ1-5	CASSLTFNQPQHF	TGTGCCAGCAGCCTGACATTCAATCAGCCCCAGCATTTT
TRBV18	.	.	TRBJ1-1	CASSRLRDTEAFF	TGTGCCAGCTCCCGCCTGAGGGACACTGAAGCTTTCTTT
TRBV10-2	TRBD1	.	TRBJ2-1	CASSELTGAGRNEQFF	TGCGCCAGCAGTGAGCTGACAGGGGCCGGACGGAATGAGCAGTTCTTC
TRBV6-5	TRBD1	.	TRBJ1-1	CASSYSGRGPAFF	TGTGCCAGCAGTTACTCGGGCAGGGGGCCAGCTTTCTTT
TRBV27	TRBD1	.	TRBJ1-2	CASSFQQGGGYTF	TGTGCCAGCAGTTTTCAACAGGGGGGTGGCTACACCTTC
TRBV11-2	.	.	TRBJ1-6	CASSPAGLRDSPLHF	TGTGCCAGCAGCCCTGCGGGCCTCCGGGATTCACCCCTCCACTTT
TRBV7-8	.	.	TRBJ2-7	CASSLEPAGTSYEQYF	TGTGCCAGCAGCTTAGAGCCGGCAGGGACATCCTACGAGCAGTACTTC
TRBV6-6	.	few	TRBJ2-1	CASSYEELAGEQFF	TGTGCCAGCAGTTACGAAGAGCTAGCAGGTGAGCAGTTCTTC
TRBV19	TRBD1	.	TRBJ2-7	CASSKGQGKRFHYEQYF	TGTGCCAGTAGTAAAGGACAGGGGAAAAGGTTCCACTACGAGCAGTACTTC
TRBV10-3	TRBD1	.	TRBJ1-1	CAISAGTANTEAFF	TGTGCCATCAGTGCCGGGACAGCGAACACTGAAGCTTTCTTT
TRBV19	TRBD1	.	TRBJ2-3	CASSIRTGIGDTQYF	TGTGCCAGTAGTATTAGGACAGGCATTGGAGATACGCAGTATTTT
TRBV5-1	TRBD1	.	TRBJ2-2	CASSLDRRTGELFF	TGCGCCAGCAGTTTGGACAGGCGCACCGGGGAGCTGTTTTTT
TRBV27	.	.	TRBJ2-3	CASSLSRVRDTQYF	TGTGCCAGCAGTTTATCCAGGGTTCGTGATACGCAGTATTTT
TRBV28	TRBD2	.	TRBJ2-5	CASSHRRGWRGAEGTQYF	TGTGCCAGCAGTCACCGGAGGGGGTGGCGGGGGGCCGAGGGGACCCAGTACTTC
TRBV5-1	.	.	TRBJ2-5	CASSLVSETQYF	TGCGCCAGCAGCTTGGTCTCTGAGACCCAGTACTTC
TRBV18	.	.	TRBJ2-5	CASSPGAIWETQYF	TGTGCCAGCTCACCGGGGGCTATATGGGAGACCCAGTACTTC
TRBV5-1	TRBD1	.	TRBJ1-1	CASSYGTGNTEAFF	TGCGCCAGCAGCTATGGGACAGGGAACACTGAAGCTTTCTTT
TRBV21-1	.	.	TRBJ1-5	CASRQQGAYRNQPQHF	TGTGCCAGCAGGCAACAGGGGGCGTATAGGAATCAGCCCCAGCATTTT
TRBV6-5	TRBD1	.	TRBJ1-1	CASSLRTGLGTEAFF	TGTGCCAGCAGTCTCCGGACAGGGTTGGGCACTGAAGCTTTCTTT
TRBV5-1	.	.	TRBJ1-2	CASSPALPGNYGYTF	TGCGCCAGCAGCCCAGCGCTCCCAGGGAACTATGGCTACACCTTC
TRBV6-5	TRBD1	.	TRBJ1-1	CASSPPGGFTEAFF	TGTGCCAGCAGTCCCCCAGGGGGCTTCACTGAAGCTTTCTTT
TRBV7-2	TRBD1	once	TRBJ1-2	CASSLAARDREGYTF	TGTGCCAGCAGCTTAGCCGCCCGGGACAGGGAAGGCTACACCTTC
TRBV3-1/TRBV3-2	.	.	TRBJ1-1	CASSRQLMNTEAFF	TGTGCCAGCAGTCGACAGCTCATGAACACTGAAGCTTTCTTT
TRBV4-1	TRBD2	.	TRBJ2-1	CASSPQTSGGEGEQFF	TGCGCCAGCAGCCCGCAGACTAGCGGGGGGGAGGGGGAGCAGTTCTTC
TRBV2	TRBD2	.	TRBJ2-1	CASIGTSGISRQFF	TGTGCCAGCATAGGGACTAGCGGGATCTCTCGGCAGTTCTTC
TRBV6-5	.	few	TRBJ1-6	CAAGQGLGSPLHF	TGTGCCGCCGGCCAGGGGCTTGGTTCACCCCTCCACTTT
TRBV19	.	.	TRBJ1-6	CASSMSEVAPLHF	TGTGCCAGTAGTATGAGCGAGGTGGCACCCCTCCACTTT
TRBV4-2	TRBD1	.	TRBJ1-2	CASSQRDRGNYGYTF	TGTGCCAGCAGCCAGAGGGACAGGGGGAACTATGGCTACACCTTC
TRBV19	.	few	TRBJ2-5	CASSRRTDQETQYF	TGTGCCAGTAGCAGAAGGACAGACCAAGAGACCCAGTACTTC
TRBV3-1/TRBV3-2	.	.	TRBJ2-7	CASSHLGGDEQYF	TGTGCCAGCAGCCACCTCGGAGGGGACGAGCAGTACTTC
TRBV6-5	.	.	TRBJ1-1	CASSPGWEAFF	TGTGCCAGCAGTCCCGGGTGGGAAGCTTTCTTT
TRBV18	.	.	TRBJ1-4	CASSSGQLGDEKLFF	TGTGCCAGCTCATCCGGACAGCTTGGTGATGAAAAACTGTTTTTT